The 31 T cell receptor beta chains below were found in one sample sequenced in a study of blood T cell repertoires in COVID-19. Only in-frame clones appear in the TCRdb table, and some are missing; sequencing was by immunoSEQ multiplex PCR. This table holds 200,000 to 250,000 clones, about 90% found once. Material: peripheral blood. These receptor sequences come from a man aged 30 to 45 with acute or convalescent COVID-19.

The rearrangement links TRBV18 to TRBJ2-7; D call uncertain. Germline values: CDR1 KGHSH, CDR2 LQKENI. V was pared by 2 bases and J by 1 base, with 15 bases between. The CDR3 extends over 16 amino acids. The CDR3 DNA follows: TGTGCCAGCTCACCAAAGGCAGGATCCTTGTCCTACGAGCAGTACTTC. It codes for CASSPKAGSLSYEQYF. Combining the CDR3 with reference TRBV18 and TRBJ2-7 gives the whole variable domain NAGVMQNPRHLVRRRGQEARLRCSPMKGHSHVYWYRQLPEEGLKFMVYLQKENIIDESGMPKERFSAEFPKEGPSILRIQQVVRGDSAAYFCASSPKAGSLSYEQYFGPGTRLTVT.

The chain employs TRBV7-2 and TRBJ2-3, with unresolved D. Trimming pared 8 bases from V and 4 bases from J, leaving 19 bases between. The CDR3 has 15 residues. CDR1 SGHTA and CDR2 FQGNSA come from the germline V gene. The CDR3 region has the DNA TGTGCCAGCGTAAACCGTTCCCCAGGTGCAGATACGCAGTATTTT. Protein sequence: CASVNRSPGADTQYF.

Turning to this clone: Its ends do not fully match the called genes, so a read error is possible. The CDR3 sequence is CASSPGSQETQYF. The CDR3 DNA sequence: TGTGCTAGCAGCCCAGGGTCACAAGAGACCCAGTACTTC. This chain links TRBV7-7 with TRBJ2-5; maybe TRBD1 (5 bases). This CDR3 contains 13 residues. The germline gives CDR1 SSHAT, CDR2 FNYEAQ (reference sequence).

The genes are TRBV30 and TRBJ2-7, with TRBD1 as a possible D gene (6 bases). The CDR3 has 20 amino acids. Between the trimmed V and J ends, which lost 0 bases and 1 base, there was a span of 28 bases. The V gene's germline CDR1 is GTSNPN and CDR2 SVGIG (reference sequence). The CDR3 region is CAWSVLSGQGTTTRSYEQYF. The CDR3 nucleotides are TGTGCCTGGAGTGTACTCTCGGGTCAGGGGACCACCACGAGGTCCTACGAGCAGTACTTC. Complete variable domain (other parts from reference TRBV30 and TRBJ2-7): SQTIHQWPATLVQPVGSPLSLECTVEGTSNPNLYWYRQAAGRGLQLLFYSVGIGQISSEVPQNLSASRPQDRQFILSSKKLLLSDSGFYLCAWSVLSGQGTTTRSYEQYFGPGTRLTVT.

V and J are TRBV7-9 and TRBJ1-3; D gene uncertain. The CDR3 spans 15 residues. CDR1 and CDR2 (germline): SEHNR, FQNEAQ (reference sequence). Trimming left V 0 bases short and J 0 bases short, with 6 bases between. CDR3 sequence reads: CASSLARSSGNTIYF. The DNA of the CDR3 is TGTGCCAGCAGCTTAGCCCGGAGCTCTGGAAACACCATATATTTT.

This clone came up once. V is TRBV10-3 and J is TRBJ1-2; D unclear. CDR1 and CDR2 from the germline V gene are ENHRY and SYGVKD. CDR3 length: 13 residues. V was clipped by 2 bases and J by 8 bases, with 12 bases between them. This CDR3 reads CAISEPPLRGYTF. Here the CDR3 DNA reads TGTGCCATCAGTGAGCCTCCGCTCCGGGGCTACACCTTC.

This rearrangement joins TRBV7-8 to TRBJ2-5, with D tentatively TRBD2 (6 bases). V was clipped by 1 base and J by 5 bases, with 11 bases between them. The CDR3 runs 14 residues. The germline V gene has CDR1 SGHVS and CDR2 FQNEAQ. This chain's CDR3 is CASSLEEGLETQYF. The CDR3 nucleotides are TGTGCCAGCAGCTTAGAGGAGGGTCTGGAGACCCAGTACTTC.

This clone was detected only once. V and J are TRBV5-1 and TRBJ2-6; 12 bases are a match to TRBD1. This CDR3 region has 17 residues. Trimming took 7 bases from V and 2 from J; bases not matched to a gene: 7. The germline V gene has CDR1 SGHRS and CDR2 YFSETQ. This CDR3 is CASDVGTGGTGANVLTF. The CDR3 DNA reads TGCGCCAGCGATGTTGGGACAGGGGGCACTGGGGCCAACGTCCTGACTTTC. Combining the CDR3 with reference TRBV5-1 and TRBJ2-6 gives the whole variable domain KAGVTQTPRYLIKTRGQQVTLSCSPISGHRSVSWYQQTPGQGLQFLFEYFSETQRNKGNFPGRFSGRQFSNSRSEMNVSTLELGDSALYLCASDVGTGGTGANVLTFGAGSRLTVL.

V usage is TRBV20-1 and J usage is TRBJ2-7; D possibly corresponds to TRBD1 (5 bases). Trimming pared 6 bases from V and 4 bases from J, leaving 10 bases between. This CDR3 has 11 amino acids. Germline loops: CDR1 DFQATT, CDR2 SNEGSKA (reference sequence). The CDR3 bases are TGCAGTGCCTCTCCAGGGTACGAGCAGTACTTC. Translating it yields CSASPGYEQYF.

The J gene is TRBJ2-5, the V gene TRBV3-1 (or the pseudogene TRBV3-2); 7 bases are a match to TRBD1. Losses at the gene ends were 1 base for V and 2 bases for J; bases not matched to a gene: 1. Germline CDR1 and CDR2: LGHDT and YNNKEL (reference sequence). This CDR3 region has 14 residues. The CDR3 is CASSQGDRQETQYF. The CDR3 DNA is TGTGCCAGCAGCCAAGGGGACAGACAAGAGACCCAGTACTTC.

This sequence joins TRBV11-2 and TRBJ2-1, with D possibly being TRBD1 (5 bases). In germline, CDR1 is SGHAT, CDR2 FQNNGV. CDR3 length: 13 residues. The V and J ends lost 1 base and 5 bases respectively, with 6 bases between them. The CDR3 coding sequence is TGTGCCAGCAGCTTAGGGACAAACAATGAGCAGTTCTTC. It codes for CASSLGTNNEQFF.

The J gene is TRBJ1-6, the V gene TRBV5-1, with 9 positions matching TRBD1. CDR1 and CDR2 from the germline V gene are SGHRS and YFSETQ. The CDR3 sequence is 18 residues long. V trimming: 4 bases; J trimming: 3 bases; junction bases outside the gene matches: 11. The CDR3 region is CASSVGQGHSIYNSPLHF. The CDR3 DNA follows: TGCGCCAGCAGCGTAGGACAGGGGCACTCAATCTATAATTCACCCCTCCACTTT.

V and J are TRBV20-1 and TRBJ1-5, with a weak D call TRBD1 (5 bases). V lost 3 bases to trimming and J lost 2 bases, with 14 bases between them. The CDR3 totals 15 residues. Germline CDR1 reads DFQATT; CDR2 reads SNEGSKA (reference sequence). The CDR3 DNA reads as TGCAGTGCTAGTGGGACTAGGGGTGGCAATCAGCCCCAGCATTTT. Translation gives CSASGTRGGNQPQHF.

This chain uses TRBV14 with TRBJ2-3, with 9 bases fitting TRBD2. Germline CDR1 reads SGHDN; CDR2 reads FVKESK. J gave up 1 base and V 1 base, and 15 bases lay outside the gene matches. The CDR3 loop spans 20 amino acids. As DNA, the CDR3 is TGTGCCAGCAGCCAAGCAGTGGTAGCGGGAGTGAGGTGGGGCACAGATACGCAGTATTTT. Translation: CASSQAVVAGVRWGTDTQYF.

On this clone: Other DNA sequences in the sample encode the same CDR3. This sequence joins TRBV5-4 and TRBJ1-2; D is unresolved. Germline V CDR1 and CDR2: SGHNT, YYREEE (reference sequence). The CDR3 sequence is 14 residues long. V gave up 0 bases and J gave up 0 bases, with 6 bases separating them. CDR3 sequence reads: CASSLAGANYGYTF. In DNA, the CDR3 is TGTGCCAGCAGCTTGGCGGGAGCTAACTATGGCTACACCTTC.

The chain combines TRBV11-2 with TRBJ2-7; the match to TRBD2 covers 8 bases. V dropped 4 bases and J dropped 4; count of bases not matched to a gene: 12. CDR1 and CDR2 from the germline V gene are SGHAT and FQNNGV. The CDR3 is 16 residues long. Here the CDR3 reads CASSYPSREGSYEQYF. The CDR3 coding sequence is TGTGCCAGCAGCTACCCCTCTCGGGAGGGATCTTACGAGCAGTACTTC.

V and J are TRBV6-4 and TRBJ2-5; 9 nucleotides line up with TRBD1. V was clipped by 0 bases and J by 3 bases; unmatched bases: 5. Looked up from germline, CDR1 is MRHNA and CDR2 is SNTAGT. The CDR3 is 16 residues long. Here the CDR3 reads CASSDSTGQGKETQYF. The CDR3 DNA follows: TGTGCCAGCAGTGACTCCACGGGACAGGGAAAAGAGACCCAGTACTTC.

The genes are TRBV9 and TRBJ2-2; D may be TRBD2 (7 bases). The germline V and J ends were trimmed by 4 bases and 6 bases, with 22 bases remaining between them. Germline CDR1 and CDR2: SGDLS and YYNGEE. This CDR3 is 17 amino acids long. CDR3 DNA sequence: TGTGCCAGCAGCCCCGGGTGGGGGGGCGCGATGGCCGGGGAGCTGTTTTTT. This gives the protein CASSPGWGGAMAGELFF.

This clone was seen a few times. The chain's CDR3 is CASSQRESIAVYEQYF. The CDR3 nucleotides read TGCGCCAGCAGCCAACGAGAAAGTATAGCCGTCTACGAGCAGTACTTC. This chain joins TRBV4-1 and TRBJ2-7; D is undetermined. Per the germline V gene, CDR1 is MGHRA and CDR2 is YSYEKL. The CDR3 has 16 residues. V was shortened by 2 bases and J by 3 bases, with 17 bases between the two germline ends.

CDR3 region: CASSKGTSGSIRELFF. Here the CDR3 DNA reads TGTGCCAGCAGTAAAGGGACTAGCGGGAGTATCAGGGAGCTGTTTTTT. The V gene is TRBV28, the J gene TRBJ2-2, with 14 bases matching TRBD2. Trimming removed 5 bases from V and 9 bases from J; junction bases left unmatched: 8. Looked up from germline, CDR1 is MDHEN and CDR2 is SYDVKM. The CDR3 loop spans 16 amino acids.

The chain combines TRBV2 with TRBJ1-1, with 7 bases fitting TRBD1. This CDR3 contains 12 residues. The V segment lost 4 bases and the J segment 10 bases; nucleotides outside the gene matches: 6. Germline CDR1 reads SNHLY; CDR2 reads FYNNEI. The CDR3 DNA is TGTGCCAGCAGTGCAGACAGGGCTGGAGCTTTCTTT. Its protein is CASSADRAGAFF.

The CDR3 DNA is TGTGCCAGCAGCTTAACGGCGGGGTCAGAGACCCAGTACTTC. This gives the protein CASSLTAGSETQYF. The chain uses TRBV7-3 and TRBJ2-5, with a tentative D call TRBD2 (6 bases). The CDR3 contains 14 residues. Germline V CDR1 and CDR2: SGHTA, FQGTGA. Trimming stripped 0 bases from V and 4 bases from J, with 9 bases between.

This chain connects TRBV12-3 or TRBV12-4 to TRBJ2-5; the match to TRBD1 covers 9 bases. With 6 bases clipped from V and 5 bases from J, the junction kept 4 bases outside the gene matches. This CDR3 contains 13 residues. This CDR3 is CASSLDRGETQYF. CDR3 in DNA: TGTGCCAGCAGCCTAGACAGGGGGGAGACCCAGTACTTC.

The V and J genes are TRBV6-6 and TRBJ1-2; 7 nucleotides line up with TRBD1. This CDR3 comprises 13 residues. In germline, CDR1 is MNHNY, CDR2 SVGAGI (reference sequence). The J segment lost 4 bases and the V segment lost 7 bases, leaving 6 bases of the junction unmatched. The CDR3 is CASIKGTAYGYTF. CDR3 nucleotides: TGTGCCAGCATTAAAGGGACAGCCTATGGCTACACCTTC.

This sequence joins TRBV24-1 and TRBJ2-3; 7 nucleotides line up with TRBD1. V was pared by 2 bases and J by 6 bases, with 4 bases of the junction left unmatched. CDR1 is KGHDR and CDR2 is SFDVKD in the germline V gene. CDR3 size: 14 residues. CDR3 in amino acids: CATSDWQTGDTQYF. As DNA, the CDR3 is TGTGCCACCAGTGATTGGCAGACAGGGGATACGCAGTATTTT.

The chain has TRBV4-1 and TRBJ2-1; a possible D gene is TRBD1 (6 bases). Germline CDR1 MGHRA, CDR2 YSYEKL. Trimming pared 6 bases from V and 1 base from J, leaving 13 bases between. The CDR3 is 15 residues long. CDR3 region: CASRPTGKSYNEQFF. The DNA for the CDR3 is TGCGCCAGCAGACCTACAGGGAAATCCTACAATGAGCAGTTCTTC.

J is TRBJ2-5 and V is TRBV5-1, with 7 positions matching TRBD1. Germline V gene sequence: CDR1 SGHRS, CDR2 YFSETQ. J was trimmed by 2 bases and V by 5 bases; bases with no gene match: 6. The CDR3 contains 14 residues. CDR3 region: CASRFGTVQETQYF. CDR3 coding DNA: TGCGCCAGCAGGTTTGGGACAGTGCAAGAGACCCAGTACTTC. The complete variable domain, with remaining parts taken from reference TRBV5-1 and TRBJ2-5, reads KAGVTQTPRYLIKTRGQQVTLSCSPISGHRSVSWYQQTPGQGLQFLFEYFSETQRNKGNFPGRFSGRQFSNSRSEMNVSTLELGDSALYLCASRFGTVQETQYFGPGTRLLVL.

Worth noting for this clone: The same CDR3 is also encoded by other DNA sequences in this sample. The genes are TRBV18 and TRBJ2-6; unclear D gene. Germline values: CDR1 KGHSH, CDR2 LQKENI. The CDR3 spans 14 residues. The V gene lost 4 bases and the J gene lost 0 bases, with 4 bases spanning the gap. Here the CDR3 DNA reads TGTGCCAGCTCACTGAGCTCTGGGGCCAACGTCCTGACTTTC. It encodes CASSLSSGANVLTF.

The V gene is TRBV5-1, the J gene TRBJ2-5; 7 bases are shared with TRBD1. The CDR3 length is 15 residues. Germline lookup yields CDR1 SGHRS and CDR2 YFSETQ. V shed 1 base, J shed 5 bases, and the junction held 8 bases outside the gene matches. The CDR3 nucleotides are TGCGCCAGCAGCTTGTCGACAGGGTTCGAGGAGACCCAGTACTTC. It is translated as CASSLSTGFEETQYF.

The genes are TRBV9 and TRBJ1-2; the D gene is possibly TRBD1 (5 bases). Germline V gene data show CDR1 as SGDLS and CDR2 as YYNGEE. The CDR3 length is 13 residues. V was trimmed by 3 bases and J by 10 bases, leaving 16 bases between them. CDR3 loop: CASSARVGGTYTF. CDR3 nucleotide sequence: TGTGCCAGCAGCGCCCGCGTCGGGGGGACCTACACCTTC. Full variable domain (outside the CDR3, taken from reference TRBV9 and TRBJ1-2): DSGVTQTPKHLITATGQRVTLRCSPRSGDLSVYWYQQSLDQGLQFLIQYYNGEERAKGNILERFSAQQFPDLHSELNLSSLELGDSALYFCASSARVGGTYTFGSGTRLTVV.

The V gene is TRBV3-1 (or the pseudogene TRBV3-2), the J gene TRBJ1-1; 10 nucleotides line up with TRBD1. V lost 1 base and J lost 1; bases outside the gene matches: 6. The CDR3 consists of 17 residues. CDR1 and CDR2 (germline): LGHDT, YNNKEL (reference sequence). The CDR3 protein is CASSQGDRGLSNTEAFF. CDR3 sequence (DNA): TGTGCCAGCAGCCAAGGGGACAGGGGCCTCTCGAACACTGAAGCTTTCTTT.